This record covers a single T cell receptor (beta chain). The data are from a study of blood T cell repertoires in COVID-19. Whole-study context: Spain, Italy and the United States supplied samples that represented acute and convalescent COVID-19. T cells, B-cell-depleted T cells, or PBMCs provided the cDNA or gDNA that served as material.

Authors' processing steps: Counts of nucleated cells, estimated from reference gene primer amplification, were obtained. The assay was immunoSEQ multiplex PCR, and TCRdb's table has in-frame clones only and misses some. The V and J calls and the clone size are those of that table, but D and trimming were determined from the DNA. The sample lists fewer than 250,000 clones, roughly 86% seen once, with 2.5% to 3% in the top ten. Material for sequencing was peripheral blood. This sequence originates from an older woman with acute or convalescent COVID-19.

The CDR3 protein is CSASLSSSPYEQYF. In DNA, the CDR3 is TGCAGTGCTAGTCTCTCCTCTAGTCCCTACGAGCAGTACTTC. The chain has TRBV20-1 and TRBJ2-7; D is ambiguous. The CDR3 is 14 amino acids. Trimming removed 3 bases from V and 2 bases from J, with 14 bases in between. In germline, CDR1 is DFQATT, CDR2 SNEGSKA (reference sequence).